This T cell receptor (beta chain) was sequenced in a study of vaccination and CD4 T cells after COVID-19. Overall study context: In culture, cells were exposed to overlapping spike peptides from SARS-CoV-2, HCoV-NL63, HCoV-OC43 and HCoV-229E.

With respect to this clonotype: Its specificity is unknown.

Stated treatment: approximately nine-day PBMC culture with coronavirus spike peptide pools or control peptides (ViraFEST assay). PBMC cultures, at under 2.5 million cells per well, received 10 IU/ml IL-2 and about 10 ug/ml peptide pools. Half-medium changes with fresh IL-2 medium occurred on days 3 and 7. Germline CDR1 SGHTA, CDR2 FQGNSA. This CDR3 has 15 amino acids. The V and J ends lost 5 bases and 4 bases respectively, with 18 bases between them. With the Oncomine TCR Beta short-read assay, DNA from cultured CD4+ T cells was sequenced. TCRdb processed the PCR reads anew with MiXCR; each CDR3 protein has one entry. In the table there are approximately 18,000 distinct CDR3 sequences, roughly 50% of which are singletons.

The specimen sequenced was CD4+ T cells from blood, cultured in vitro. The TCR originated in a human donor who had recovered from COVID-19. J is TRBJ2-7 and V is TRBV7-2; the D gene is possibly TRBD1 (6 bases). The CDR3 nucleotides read TGTGCCAGCAGCCCGACCGGGACACCAAGATACGAGCAGTACTTC. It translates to CASSPTGTPRYEQYF.